A single sample gave rise to the 18 T cell receptor beta chains below, sequenced in a study of OX40 agonist ivuxolimab in advanced cancers. TCRdb's copy holds only in-frame clones and misses some; the assay was immunoSEQ multiplex PCR. The sample holds 45,000 or so clones, 80% seen once. The sample in question was CD4+ or CD8+ T cells sorted from blood, obtained in a trial of the OX40 agonist ivuxolimab. The receptors come from an adult with an advanced solid tumor such as melanoma, head and neck, liver or kidney cancer.

The chain has TRBV7-7 and TRBJ2-7; tentative D call: TRBD2 (5 bases). Per germline, CDR1 SSHAT and CDR2 FNYEAQ (reference sequence). V lost 3 bases and J lost 3, with 15 bases in between. The CDR3 consists of 15 residues. This CDR3 reads CASSFRGLESYEQYF. Written as DNA, the CDR3 is TGTGCCAGCAGCTTTCGCGGGTTAGAAAGCTACGAGCAGTACTTC. Variable domain in full (rest from reference TRBV7-7 and TRBJ2-7): GAGVSQSPRYKVTKRGQDVTLRCDPISSHATLYWYQQALGQGPEFLTYFNYEAQPDKSGLPSDRFSAERPEGSISTLTIQRTEQRDSAMYRCASSFRGLESYEQYFGPGTRLTVT.

This clone came up a few times. The gene calls are TRBV7-6 and TRBJ1-5; weak D call: TRBD1 (6 bases). From germline, CDR1 is SGHVS and CDR2 FNYEAQ. V dropped 5 bases and J dropped 4 bases, with 15 bases sitting between them. The CDR3 runs to 15 residues. CDR3 sequence (DNA): TGTGCCAGCAGCCAGACAGGAGCTCCGAATCAGCCCCAGCATTTT. Translating it yields CASSQTGAPNQPQHF.

The CDR3 here is CASSAHSGTSGYNEQFF. The CDR3 DNA follows: TGTGCCAGCAGCGCCCATTCCGGGACTAGCGGCTACAATGAGCAGTTCTTC. This chain links TRBV9 with TRBJ2-1, with 11 bases aligning to TRBD2. After removal of 3 bases from V and 3 bases from J, the junction contained 8 bases not matched to a gene. Germline CDR1 is SGDLS and CDR2 is YYNGEE. The CDR3 has 17 residues.

The chain carries TRBV9 and TRBJ2-1, with 16 positions matching TRBD2. The junction had 16 bases not matched to a gene; V was cut back by 2 bases and J by 5 bases. This CDR3 is 21 amino acids long. Germline loops: CDR1 SGDLS, CDR2 YYNGEE. The CDR3 loop reads CASSVPPTGLAGGVWDNEQFF. The CDR3, as DNA: TGTGCCAGCAGCGTCCCCCCGACGGGACTAGCGGGAGGGGTGTGGGACAATGAGCAGTTCTTC.

A few counts support this clone. The chain has TRBV28 and TRBJ2-3; TRBD2 matches 10 bases. CDR1 and CDR2 from the germline V gene are MDHEN and SYDVKM. This CDR3 is 17 amino acids long. Germline trimming cut 3 bases from V and 2 bases from J; bases unmatched to any gene: 8. This chain's CDR3 is CASSFSFGLADTDTQYF. The CDR3 DNA follows: TGTGCCAGCAGTTTCAGCTTCGGACTAGCGGACACAGATACGCAGTATTTT.

This clone was observed a few times. V is TRBV4-1 and J is TRBJ2-2; 8 positions agree with TRBD2. CDR1 is MGHRA and CDR2 is YSYEKL in the germline V gene. The CDR3 length is 16 residues. After removal of 4 bases from V and 5 bases from J, the junction contained 9 bases not matched to a gene. CDR3 amino acids: CASSPTGTRRTGELFF. Written as DNA, the CDR3 is TGCGCCAGCAGCCCAACCGGGACTAGAAGGACCGGGGAGCTGTTTTTT.

The chain has TRBV5-1 and TRBJ1-6, with 11 nucleotides matching TRBD1. J gave up 2 bases and V 4 bases, and 5 bases lay outside the gene matches. This CDR3 spans 17 amino acids. The germline V gene has CDR1 SGHRS and CDR2 YFSETQ. The CDR3 is CASSRRDRGTYNSPLHF. CDR3 in DNA: TGCGCCAGCAGCCGACGGGACAGGGGGACCTATAATTCACCCCTCCACTTT.

The CDR3 spells CASSESTLAGGPNYEQYF. CDR3 coding DNA: TGCGCCAGCAGCGAATCGACTCTAGCGGGAGGGCCTAATTACGAGCAGTACTTC. The V and J genes are TRBV10-1 and TRBJ2-7; 12 bases map to TRBD2. The V and J ends lost 6 bases and 4 bases, in that order; junction bases with no gene match: 16. Germline V gene sequence: CDR1 WNHNN, CDR2 SYGVQD (reference sequence). This CDR3 region has 18 residues.

This sequence joins TRBV7-2 and TRBJ2-3; TRBD1 might be the D (6 bases). The V and J ends lost 1 base and 1 base respectively, with 9 bases between them. This CDR3 region has 15 residues. Germline CDR1 SGHTA, CDR2 FQGNSA. The chain's CDR3 is CASSLVNRGTDTQYF. The CDR3 region has the DNA TGTGCCAGCAGCTTAGTCAACAGGGGCACAGATACGCAGTATTTT.

The CDR3 here is CASSGVTGGGRAFF. The CDR3 bases are TGTGCCAGCAGTGGGGTTACAGGGGGCGGGAGAGCTTTCTTT. J is TRBJ1-1 and V is TRBV6-5; TRBD1 matches 9 bases. V shed 5 bases, J shed 10 bases, and the junction held 11 bases outside the gene matches. Germline-derived CDR1 and CDR2 are MNHEY and SVGAGI. The CDR3 length is 14 residues.

This rearrangement joins TRBV7-9 to TRBJ1-2; unclear D gene. With 4 bases removed from V and 1 base from J, the gap between germline ends came to 10 bases. Germline V gene sequence: CDR1 SEHNR, CDR2 FQNEAQ (reference sequence). The CDR3 has 14 residues. The CDR3 coding sequence is TGTGCCAGCAGCTCCGTCCCGATTAACTATGGCTACACCTTC. Translating it yields CASSSVPINYGYTF.

There are a few counts of this clone. The chain couples TRBV7-6 to TRBJ2-3; TRBD2 agrees at 7 bases. V gave up 4 bases and J gave up 8 bases; unmatched junction bases: 9. CDR3 length: 14 residues. Germline lookup yields CDR1 SGHVS and CDR2 FNYEAQ. The chain's CDR3 is CASSSRTSRGTQYF. DNA of the CDR3: TGTGCCAGCAGCTCCCGGACTAGTAGGGGTACGCAGTATTTT.

The gene calls are TRBV2 and TRBJ1-1; D call uncertain. The CDR3 length is 13 residues. Germline assignment: CDR1 SNHLY and CDR2 FYNNEI. The germline V and J ends were trimmed by 0 bases and 1 base, with 3 bases remaining between them. In DNA form, the CDR3 reads TGTGCCAGCAGTGAAGCAGGGAACACTGAAGCTTTCTTT. Translation gives CASSEAGNTEAFF.

The chain's CDR3 is CASSLRGVQWETQYF. The CDR3 DNA follows: TGTGCCAGCAGCCTCCGGGGGGTCCAGTGGGAGACCCAGTACTTC. The rearrangement uses TRBV7-2 and TRBJ2-5, with 7 bases aligning to TRBD2. Trimming removed 5 bases from V and 5 bases from J; junction bases left unmatched: 11. This CDR3 is 15 amino acids long. Germline CDR1 and CDR2: SGHTA and FQGNSA.

This clone was observed a single time. The chain employs TRBV10-3 and TRBJ1-4, with D possibly being TRBD1 (5 bases). The V and J ends lost 5 bases and 3 bases respectively, with 10 bases between them. This CDR3 region has 14 residues. Germline assignment: CDR1 ENHRY and CDR2 SYGVKD. The CDR3, as DNA: TGTGCCATCAGTCGGGACGGAGCTAATGAAAAACTGTTTTTT. It specifies CAISRDGANEKLFF.

Written as DNA, the CDR3 is TGCGCCAGCAGCCAACCTGGACGTTCGATGTACTATGGCTACACCTTC. Its translation: CASSQPGRSMYYGYTF. This chain connects TRBV4-1 to TRBJ1-2; D is unclear. This CDR3 is built from 16 residues. Germline values: CDR1 MGHRA, CDR2 YSYEKL. V shed 2 bases and J shed 3 bases, with 16 bases lying between them.

The rearrangement joins TRBV18 to TRBJ1-5; TRBD1 might be the D (5 bases). The V end lost 6 bases, the J end lost 0 bases, and 9 bases lay between the germline ends. CDR1 and CDR2 from the germline V gene are KGHSH and LQKENI. There are 14 residues in the CDR3. The CDR3 DNA reads TGTGCCAGCTCCCCGACAGTTAGCAATCAGCCCCAGCATTTT. It yields the protein CASSPTVSNQPQHF. The variable domain in full, completed from reference TRBV18 and TRBJ1-5, reads NAGVMQNPRHLVRRRGQEARLRCSPMKGHSHVYWYRQLPEEGLKFMVYLQKENIIDESGMPKERFSAEFPKEGPSILRIQQVVRGDSAAYFCASSPTVSNQPQHFGDGTRLSIL.

The chain joins TRBV11-3 to TRBJ2-1; 10 nucleotides line up with TRBD2. CDR1 and CDR2 from the germline V gene are SGHNT and YENEEA. V lost 5 bases to trimming and J lost 8 bases; unmatched junction nucleotides: 6. This CDR3 has 14 amino acids. The chain's CDR3 is CASSIAGGWDEQFF. In DNA form, the CDR3 reads TGTGCCAGCAGCATAGCGGGAGGATGGGATGAGCAGTTCTTC. The full variable domain, with the rest looked up from reference TRBV11-3 and TRBJ2-1, is EAGVVQSPRYKIIEKKQPVAFWCNPISGHNTLYWYLQNLGQGPELLIRYENEEAVDDSQLPKDRFSAERLKGVDSTLKIQPAELGDSAVYLCASSIAGGWDEQFFGPGTRLTVL.